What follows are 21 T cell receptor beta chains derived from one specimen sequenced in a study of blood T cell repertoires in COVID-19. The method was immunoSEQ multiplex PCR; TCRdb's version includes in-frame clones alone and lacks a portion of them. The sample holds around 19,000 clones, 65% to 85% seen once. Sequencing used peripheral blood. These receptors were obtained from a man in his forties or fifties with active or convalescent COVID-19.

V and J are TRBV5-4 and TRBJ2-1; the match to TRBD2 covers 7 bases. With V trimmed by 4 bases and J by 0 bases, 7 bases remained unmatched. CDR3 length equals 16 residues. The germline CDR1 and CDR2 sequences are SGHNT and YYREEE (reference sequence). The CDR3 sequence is CASSPLADPSYNEQFF. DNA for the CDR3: TGTGCCAGCAGCCCCCTAGCGGACCCCTCCTACAATGAGCAGTTCTTC.

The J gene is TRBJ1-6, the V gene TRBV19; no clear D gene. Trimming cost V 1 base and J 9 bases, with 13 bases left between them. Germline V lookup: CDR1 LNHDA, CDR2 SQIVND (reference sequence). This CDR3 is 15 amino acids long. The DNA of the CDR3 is TGTGCCAGTAGTATAGCGAGGGAAAGTCGTTCACCCCTCCACTTT. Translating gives CASSIARESRSPLHF.

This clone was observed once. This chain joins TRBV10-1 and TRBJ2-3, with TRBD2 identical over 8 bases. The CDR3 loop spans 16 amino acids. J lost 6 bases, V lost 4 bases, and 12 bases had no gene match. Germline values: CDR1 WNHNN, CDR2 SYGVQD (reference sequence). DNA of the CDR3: TGCGCCAGCAGTGGGAAAACTAGCGGAATTTCGGATACGCAGTATTTT. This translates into CASSGKTSGISDTQYF.

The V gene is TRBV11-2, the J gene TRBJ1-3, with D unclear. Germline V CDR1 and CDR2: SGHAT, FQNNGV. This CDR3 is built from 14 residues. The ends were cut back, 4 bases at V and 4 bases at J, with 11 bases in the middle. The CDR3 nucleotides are TGTGCCAGCAGCTCCCTCCTTGAGGGAAACACCATATATTTT. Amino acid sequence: CASSSLLEGNTIYF.

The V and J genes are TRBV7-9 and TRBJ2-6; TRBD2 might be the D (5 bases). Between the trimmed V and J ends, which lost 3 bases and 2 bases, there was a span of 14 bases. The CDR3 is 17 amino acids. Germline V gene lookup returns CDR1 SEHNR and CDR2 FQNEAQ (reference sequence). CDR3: CASSFRLRSPGANVLTF. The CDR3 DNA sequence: TGTGCCAGCAGCTTCCGACTACGGAGCCCTGGGGCCAACGTCCTGACTTTC.

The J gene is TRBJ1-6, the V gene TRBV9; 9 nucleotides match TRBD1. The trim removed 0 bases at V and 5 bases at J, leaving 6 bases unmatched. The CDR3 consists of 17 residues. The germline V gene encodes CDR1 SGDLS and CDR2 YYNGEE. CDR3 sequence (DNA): TGTGCCAGCAGCGTAGCTACAGGGGGCTTTGATAATTCACCCCTCCACTTT. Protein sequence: CASSVATGGFDNSPLHF. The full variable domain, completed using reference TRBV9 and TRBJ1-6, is DSGVTQTPKHLITATGQRVTLRCSPRSGDLSVYWYQQSLDQGLQFLIQYYNGEERAKGNILERFSAQQFPDLHSELNLSSLELGDSALYFCASSVATGGFDNSPLHFGNGTRLTVT.

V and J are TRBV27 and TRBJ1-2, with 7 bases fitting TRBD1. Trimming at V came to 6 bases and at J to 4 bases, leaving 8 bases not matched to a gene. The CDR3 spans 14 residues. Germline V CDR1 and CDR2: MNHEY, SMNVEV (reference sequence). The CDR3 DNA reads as TGTGCCAGCAGCCCCGGAGGGGGCCTCTATGGCTACACCTTC. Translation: CASSPGGGLYGYTF.

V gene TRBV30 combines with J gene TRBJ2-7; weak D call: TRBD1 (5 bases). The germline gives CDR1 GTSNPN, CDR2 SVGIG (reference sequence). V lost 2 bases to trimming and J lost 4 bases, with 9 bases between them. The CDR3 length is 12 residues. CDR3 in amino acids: CAWSTGKYEQYF. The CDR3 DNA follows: TGTGCCTGGAGTACAGGTAAATACGAGCAGTACTTC. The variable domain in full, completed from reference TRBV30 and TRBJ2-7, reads SQTIHQWPATLVQPVGSPLSLECTVEGTSNPNLYWYRQAAGRGLQLLFYSVGIGQISSEVPQNLSASRPQDRQFILSSKKLLLSDSGFYLCAWSTGKYEQYFGPGTRLTVT.

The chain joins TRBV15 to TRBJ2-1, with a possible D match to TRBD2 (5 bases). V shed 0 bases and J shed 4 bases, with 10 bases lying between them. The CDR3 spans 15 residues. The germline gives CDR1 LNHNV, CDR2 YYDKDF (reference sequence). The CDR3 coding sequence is TGTGCCACCAGCAGAGATGGACTCACTTACAATGAGCAGTTCTTC. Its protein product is CATSRDGLTYNEQFF.

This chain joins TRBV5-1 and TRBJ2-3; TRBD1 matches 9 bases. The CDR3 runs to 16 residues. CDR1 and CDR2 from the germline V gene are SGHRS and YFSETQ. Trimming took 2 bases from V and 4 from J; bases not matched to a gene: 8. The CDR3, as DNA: TGCGCCAGCAGCTTTAGAGGGACAGGGACGGCAGATACGCAGTATTTT. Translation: CASSFRGTGTADTQYF. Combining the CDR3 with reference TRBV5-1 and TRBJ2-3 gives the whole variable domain KAGVTQTPRYLIKTRGQQVTLSCSPISGHRSVSWYQQTPGQGLQFLFEYFSETQRNKGNFPGRFSGRQFSNSRSEMNVSTLELGDSALYLCASSFRGTGTADTQYFGPGTRLTVL.

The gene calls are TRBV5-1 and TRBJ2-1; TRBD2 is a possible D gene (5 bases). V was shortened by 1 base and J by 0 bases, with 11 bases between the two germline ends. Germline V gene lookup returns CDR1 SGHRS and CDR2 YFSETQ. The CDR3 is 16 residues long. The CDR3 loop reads CASSLTGLNSYNEQFF. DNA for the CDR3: TGCGCCAGCAGCTTGACGGGATTAAACTCCTACAATGAGCAGTTCTTC.

The CDR3 DNA reads TGTGCCAGCAGCTTAGCCATCCTAGCGGGGGGACACTACAATGAGCAGTTCTTC. Its translation is CASSLAILAGGHYNEQFF. This chain joins TRBV7-8 and TRBJ2-1, with 11 bases identical to TRBD2. Germline V gives CDR1 SGHVS, CDR2 FQNEAQ. The CDR3 length is 18 residues. V trimming: 0 bases; J trimming: 3 bases; junction bases outside the gene matches: 7.

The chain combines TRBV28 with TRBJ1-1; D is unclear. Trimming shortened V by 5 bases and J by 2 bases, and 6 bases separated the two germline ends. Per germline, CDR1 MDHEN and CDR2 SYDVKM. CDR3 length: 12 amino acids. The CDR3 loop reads CASSVLNTEAFF. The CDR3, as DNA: TGTGCCAGCAGTGTCCTCAACACTGAAGCTTTCTTT. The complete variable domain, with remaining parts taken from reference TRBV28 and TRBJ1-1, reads DVKVTQSSRYLVKRTGEKVFLECVQDMDHENMFWYRQDPGLGLRLIYFSYDVKMKEKGDIPEGYSVSREKKERFSLILESASTNQTSMYLCASSVLNTEAFFGQGTRLTVV.

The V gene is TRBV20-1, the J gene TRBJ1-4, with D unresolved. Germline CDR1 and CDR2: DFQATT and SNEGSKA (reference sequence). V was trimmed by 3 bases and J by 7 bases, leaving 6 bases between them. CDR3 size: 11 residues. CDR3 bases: TGCAGTGCTAGTGGCGGTGAAAAACTGTTTTTT. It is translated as CSASGGEKLFF.

Here the CDR3 DNA reads TGTGCCAGCAGCCAAGGTCCCCCAGGTAGCGGGGCTAAATACAATGAGCAGTTCTTC. Protein sequence: CASSQGPPGSGAKYNEQFF. V and J are TRBV3-1 (or the pseudogene TRBV3-2) and TRBJ2-1; 8 positions match TRBD2. Losses at the gene ends were 1 base for V and 4 bases for J; bases not matched to a gene: 15. The CDR3 sequence is 19 residues long. The germline gives CDR1 LGHDT, CDR2 YNNKEL (reference sequence).

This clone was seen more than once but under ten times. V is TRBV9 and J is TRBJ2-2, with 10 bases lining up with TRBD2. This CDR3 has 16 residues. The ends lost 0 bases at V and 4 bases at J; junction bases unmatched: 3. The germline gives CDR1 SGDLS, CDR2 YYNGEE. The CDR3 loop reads CASSVAASGGTGELFF. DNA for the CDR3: TGTGCCAGCAGCGTAGCTGCTAGCGGGGGCACCGGGGAGCTGTTTTTT.

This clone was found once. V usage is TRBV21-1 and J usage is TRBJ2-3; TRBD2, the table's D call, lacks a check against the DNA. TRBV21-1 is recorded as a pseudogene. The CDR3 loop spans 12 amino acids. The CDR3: CASSPFPDTQYF. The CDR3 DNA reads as TGTGCCAGCAGCCCTTTTCCAGATACGCAGTATTTT.

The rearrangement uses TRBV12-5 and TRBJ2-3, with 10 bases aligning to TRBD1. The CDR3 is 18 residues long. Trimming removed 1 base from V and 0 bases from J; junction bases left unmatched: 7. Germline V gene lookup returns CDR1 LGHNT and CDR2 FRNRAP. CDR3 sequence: CASGLAVTGGESTDTQYF. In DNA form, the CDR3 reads TGTGCTAGTGGTTTGGCCGTGACAGGGGGCGAGAGCACAGATACGCAGTATTTT.

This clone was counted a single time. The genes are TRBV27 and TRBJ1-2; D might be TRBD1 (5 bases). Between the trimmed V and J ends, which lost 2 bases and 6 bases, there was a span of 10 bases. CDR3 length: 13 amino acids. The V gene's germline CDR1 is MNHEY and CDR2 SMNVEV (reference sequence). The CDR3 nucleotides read TGTGCCAGCAGTTTACAGGGAACGCATGGCTACACCTTC. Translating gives CASSLQGTHGYTF.

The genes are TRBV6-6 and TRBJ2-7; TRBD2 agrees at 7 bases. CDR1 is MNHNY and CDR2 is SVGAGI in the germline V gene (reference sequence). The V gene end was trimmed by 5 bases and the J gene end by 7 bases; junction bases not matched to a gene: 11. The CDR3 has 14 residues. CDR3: CASSPLLAKGEQYF. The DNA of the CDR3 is TGTGCCAGCAGTCCCCTACTAGCGAAGGGGGAGCAGTACTTC.

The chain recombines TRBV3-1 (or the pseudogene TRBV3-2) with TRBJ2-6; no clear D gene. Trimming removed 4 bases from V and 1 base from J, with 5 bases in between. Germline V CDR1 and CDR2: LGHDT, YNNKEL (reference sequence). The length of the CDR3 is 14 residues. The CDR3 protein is CASSLVSGANVLTF. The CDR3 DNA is TGTGCCAGCAGCCTTGTATCTGGGGCCAACGTCCTGACTTTC.